This entry describes one TCR beta chain. This sample stems from a study of blood T cell repertoires in COVID-19. Per germline, CDR1 KGHSH and CDR2 LQKENI. V lost 0 bases to trimming and J lost 1 base, with 9 bases between them. This CDR3 spans 15 amino acids. Using immunoSEQ multiplex PCR, the repertoire was profiled, and TCRdb retains in-frame clones only, with some absent. This repertoire shows about 400,000 clones, approximately 86% found once; its top ten account for about 2.9%. The sample consisted of peripheral blood. This clonotype originated in a human donor in a cohort sampled during active COVID-19. This chain links TRBV18 with TRBJ1-1; D perhaps matches TRBD1 (6 bases). The CDR3 protein is CASSPPSGENTEAFF. CDR3 bases: TGTGCCAGCTCACCACCATCAGGGGAGAACACTGAAGCTTTCTTT.